This T cell receptor (beta chain) was profiled in a study of blood T cell repertoires in COVID-19. Per the original data handling: The authors estimated nucleated cell counts from reference gene primer amplification. The data were produced by immunoSEQ multiplex PCR, yet TCRdb's version contains in-frame clones alone and is incomplete. That table furnishes V, J and clone size, whereas the DNA furnished D and trimming. The sample comprises 120,000 or so clones, 75% to 80% of which are singletons, and over 6.5% rests with the top ten. The V and J ends lost 6 bases and 3 bases respectively, with 11 bases between them. The germline V gene encodes CDR1 MDHEN and CDR2 SYDVKM. The length of the CDR3 is 13 residues.

Material: peripheral blood. This chain links TRBV28 with TRBJ1-1, with D unresolved. This receptor was identified in a human donor in a cohort sampled during active COVID-19. DNA of the CDR3: TGTGCCAGCAGCTCCCCCAGGTACACTGAAGCTTTCTTT. It specifies CASSSPRYTEAFF.